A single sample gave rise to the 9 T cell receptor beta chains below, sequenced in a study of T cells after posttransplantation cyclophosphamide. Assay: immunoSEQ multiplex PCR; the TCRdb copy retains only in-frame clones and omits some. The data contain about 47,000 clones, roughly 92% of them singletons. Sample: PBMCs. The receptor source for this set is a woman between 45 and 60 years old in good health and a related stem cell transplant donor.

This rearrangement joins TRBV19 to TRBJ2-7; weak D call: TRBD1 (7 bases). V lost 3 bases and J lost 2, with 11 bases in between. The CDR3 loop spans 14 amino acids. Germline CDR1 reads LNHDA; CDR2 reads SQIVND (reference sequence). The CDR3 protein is CASSMEGAAYEQYF. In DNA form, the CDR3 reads TGTGCCAGTAGTATGGAGGGGGCGGCCTACGAGCAGTACTTC. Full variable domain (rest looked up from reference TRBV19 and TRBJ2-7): DGGITQSPKYLFRKEGQNVTLSCEQNLNHDAMYWYRQDPGQGLRLIYYSQIVNDFQKGDIAEGYSVSREKKESFPLTVTSAQKNPTAFYLCASSMEGAAYEQYFGPGTRLTVT.

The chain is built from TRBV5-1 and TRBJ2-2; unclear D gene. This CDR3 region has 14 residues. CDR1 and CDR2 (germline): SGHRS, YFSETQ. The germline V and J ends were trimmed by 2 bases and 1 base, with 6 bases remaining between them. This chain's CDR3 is CASSLQLNTGELFF. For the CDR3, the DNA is TGCGCCAGCAGCTTACAGCTGAACACCGGGGAGCTGTTTTTT.

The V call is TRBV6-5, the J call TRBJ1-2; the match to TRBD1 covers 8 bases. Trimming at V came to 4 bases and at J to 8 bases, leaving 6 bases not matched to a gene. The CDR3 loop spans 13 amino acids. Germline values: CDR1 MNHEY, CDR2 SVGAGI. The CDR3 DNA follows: TGTGCCAGCAGTTGGGCACAGGGGGGCGGCTACACCTTC. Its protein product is CASSWAQGGGYTF.

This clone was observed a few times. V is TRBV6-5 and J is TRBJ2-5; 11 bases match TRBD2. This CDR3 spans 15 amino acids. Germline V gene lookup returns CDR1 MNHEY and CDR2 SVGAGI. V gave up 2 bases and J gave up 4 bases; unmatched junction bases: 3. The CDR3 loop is CASSYEGTSGETQYF. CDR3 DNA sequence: TGTGCCAGCAGTTACGAAGGGACTAGCGGAGAGACCCAGTACTTC.

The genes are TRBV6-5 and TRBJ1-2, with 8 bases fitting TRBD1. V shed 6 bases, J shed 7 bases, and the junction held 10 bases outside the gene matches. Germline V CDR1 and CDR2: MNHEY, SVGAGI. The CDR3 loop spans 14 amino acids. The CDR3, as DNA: TGTGCCAGCAGCCGAAGCCAGGGGGCGCGTGGCTACACCTTC. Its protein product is CASSRSQGARGYTF.

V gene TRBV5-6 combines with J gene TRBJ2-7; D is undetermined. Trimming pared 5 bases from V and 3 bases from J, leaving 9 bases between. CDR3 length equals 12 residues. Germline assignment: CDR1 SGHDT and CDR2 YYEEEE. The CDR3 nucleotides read TGTGCCAGCAGTCTGAGTTACTACGAGCAGTACTTC. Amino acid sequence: CASSLSYYEQYF.

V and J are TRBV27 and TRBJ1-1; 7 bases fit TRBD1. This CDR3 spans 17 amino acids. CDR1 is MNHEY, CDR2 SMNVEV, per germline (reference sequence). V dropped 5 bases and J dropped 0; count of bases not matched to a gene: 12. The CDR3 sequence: CASSQTRDSLMNTEAFF. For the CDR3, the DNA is TGTGCCAGCAGTCAAACCAGGGACAGCCTAATGAACACTGAAGCTTTCTTT.

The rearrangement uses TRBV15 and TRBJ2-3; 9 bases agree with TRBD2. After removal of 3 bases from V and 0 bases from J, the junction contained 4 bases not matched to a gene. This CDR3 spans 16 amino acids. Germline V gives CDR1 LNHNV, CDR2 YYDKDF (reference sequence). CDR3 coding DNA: TGTGCCACCAGCAGGCTAGCGGGGCCTAGCACAGATACGCAGTATTTT. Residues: CATSRLAGPSTDTQYF.

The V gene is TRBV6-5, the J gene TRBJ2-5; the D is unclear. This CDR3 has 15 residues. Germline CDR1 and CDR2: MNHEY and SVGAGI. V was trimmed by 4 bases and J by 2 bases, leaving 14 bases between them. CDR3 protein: CASSSIERFQETQYF. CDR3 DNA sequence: TGTGCCAGCAGTTCGATCGAGAGATTTCAAGAGACCCAGTACTTC.